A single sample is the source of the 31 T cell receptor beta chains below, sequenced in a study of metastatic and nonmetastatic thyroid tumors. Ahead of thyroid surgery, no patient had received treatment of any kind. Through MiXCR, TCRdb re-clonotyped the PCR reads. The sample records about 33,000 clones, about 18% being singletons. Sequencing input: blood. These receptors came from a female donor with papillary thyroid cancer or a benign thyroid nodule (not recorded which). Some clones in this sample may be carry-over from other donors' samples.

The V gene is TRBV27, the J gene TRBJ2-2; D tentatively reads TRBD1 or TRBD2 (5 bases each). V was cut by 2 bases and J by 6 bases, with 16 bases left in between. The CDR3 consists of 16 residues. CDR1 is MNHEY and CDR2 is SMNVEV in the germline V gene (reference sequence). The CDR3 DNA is TGTGCCAGCAGTTTAAAGCGAGGACGAGGGGCCGGGGAGCTGTTTTTT. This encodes CASSLKRGRGAGELFF.

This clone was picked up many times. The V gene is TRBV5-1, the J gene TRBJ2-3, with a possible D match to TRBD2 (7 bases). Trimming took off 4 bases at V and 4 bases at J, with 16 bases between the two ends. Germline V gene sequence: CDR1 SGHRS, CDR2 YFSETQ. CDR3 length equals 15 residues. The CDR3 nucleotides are TGCGCCAGCAGCCTGGGTGAGGGGGGGGCAGATACGCAGTATTTT. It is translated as CASSLGEGGADTQYF.

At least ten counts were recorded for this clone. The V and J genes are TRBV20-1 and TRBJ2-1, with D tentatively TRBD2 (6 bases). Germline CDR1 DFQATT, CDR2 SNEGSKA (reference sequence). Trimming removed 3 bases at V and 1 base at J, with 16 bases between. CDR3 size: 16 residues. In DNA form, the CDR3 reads TGCAGTGCTAGGGACGGGAGTAGGGGTTCCTACAATGAGCAGTTCTTC. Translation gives CSARDGSRGSYNEQFF.

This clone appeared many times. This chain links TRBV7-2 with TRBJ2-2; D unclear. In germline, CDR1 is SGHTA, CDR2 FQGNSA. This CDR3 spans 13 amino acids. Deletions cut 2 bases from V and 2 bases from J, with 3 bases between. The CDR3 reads CASSLSNTGELFF. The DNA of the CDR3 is TGTGCCAGCAGCTTATCTAACACCGGGGAGCTGTTTTTT.

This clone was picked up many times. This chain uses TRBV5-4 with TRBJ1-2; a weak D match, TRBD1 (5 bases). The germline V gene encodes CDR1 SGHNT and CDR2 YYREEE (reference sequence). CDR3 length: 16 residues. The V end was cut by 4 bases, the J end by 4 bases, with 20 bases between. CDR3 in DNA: TGTGCCAGCAGCGCGGGACGGCTAACTCACTTCTATGGCTACACCTTC. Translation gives CASSAGRLTHFYGYTF.

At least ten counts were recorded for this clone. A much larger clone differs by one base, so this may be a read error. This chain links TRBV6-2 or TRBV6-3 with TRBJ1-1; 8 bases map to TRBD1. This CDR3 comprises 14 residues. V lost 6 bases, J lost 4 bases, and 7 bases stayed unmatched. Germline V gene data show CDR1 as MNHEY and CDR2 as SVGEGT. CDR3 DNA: TGTGCCAGCAGCGGGGACAGGTGGGGCACTGAAGCTTTCTTT. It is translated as CASSGDRWGTEAFF.

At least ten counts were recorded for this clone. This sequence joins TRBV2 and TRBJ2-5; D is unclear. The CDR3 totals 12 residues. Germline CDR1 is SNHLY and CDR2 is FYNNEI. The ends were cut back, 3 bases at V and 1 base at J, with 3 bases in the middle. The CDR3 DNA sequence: TGTGCCAGCAGTGAGCTCCAAGAGACCCAGTACTTC. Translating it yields CASSELQETQYF. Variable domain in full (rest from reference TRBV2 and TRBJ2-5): EPEVTQTPSHQVTQMGQEVILRCVPISNHLYFYWYRQILGQKVEFLVSFYNNEISEKSEIFDDQFSVERPDGSNFTLKIRSTKLEDSAMYFCASSELQETQYFGPGTRLLVL.

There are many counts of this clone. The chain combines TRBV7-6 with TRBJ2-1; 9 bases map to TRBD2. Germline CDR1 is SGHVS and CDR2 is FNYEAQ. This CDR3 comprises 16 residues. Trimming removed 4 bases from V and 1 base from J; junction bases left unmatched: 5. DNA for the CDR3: TGTGCCAGCAGCTCTAGGCTAGCGGGATCCTACAATGAGCAGTTCTTC. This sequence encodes CASSSRLAGSYNEQFF.

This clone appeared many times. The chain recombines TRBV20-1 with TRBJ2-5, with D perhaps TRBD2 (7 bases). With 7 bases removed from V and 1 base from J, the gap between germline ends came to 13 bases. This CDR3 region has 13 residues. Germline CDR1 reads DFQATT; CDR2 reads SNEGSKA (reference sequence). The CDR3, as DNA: TGCAGTGTCTGGGGGGGGGCCCAAGAGACCCAGTACTTC. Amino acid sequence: CSVWGGAQETQYF.

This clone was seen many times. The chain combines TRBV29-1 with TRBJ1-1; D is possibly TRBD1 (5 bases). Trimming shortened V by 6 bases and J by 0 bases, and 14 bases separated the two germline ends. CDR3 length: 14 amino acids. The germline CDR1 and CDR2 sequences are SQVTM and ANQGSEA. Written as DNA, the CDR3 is TGCAGCGTCGACCCGGCAGGGTTGAACACTGAAGCTTTCTTT. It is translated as CSVDPAGLNTEAFF. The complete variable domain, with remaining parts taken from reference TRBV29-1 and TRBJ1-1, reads SAVISQKPSRDICQRGTSLTIQCQVDSQVTMMFWYRQQPGQSLTLIATANQGSEATYESGFVIDKFPISRPNLTFSTLTVSNMSPEDSSIYLCSVDPAGLNTEAFFGQGTRLTVV.

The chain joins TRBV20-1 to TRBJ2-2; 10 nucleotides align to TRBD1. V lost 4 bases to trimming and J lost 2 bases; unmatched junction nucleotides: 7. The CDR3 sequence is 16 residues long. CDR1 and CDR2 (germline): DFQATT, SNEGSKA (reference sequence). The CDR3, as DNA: TGCAGTGCTACCTACCGGGACAGGGGCAACACCGGGGAGCTGTTTTTT. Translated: CSATYRDRGNTGELFF.

The CDR3 loop reads CASSRLDRDNYGYTF. CDR3 in DNA: TGTGCCAGCAGCCGGCTGGACAGGGACAACTATGGCTACACCTTC. The chain is built from TRBV14 and TRBJ1-2; 8 positions match TRBD1. This CDR3 region has 15 residues. Germline V CDR1 and CDR2: SGHDN, FVKESK. V lost 4 bases, J lost 2 bases, and 6 bases stayed unmatched.

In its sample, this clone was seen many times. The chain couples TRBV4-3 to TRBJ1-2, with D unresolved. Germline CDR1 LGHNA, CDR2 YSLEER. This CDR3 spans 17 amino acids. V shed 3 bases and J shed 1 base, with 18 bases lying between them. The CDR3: CASSHSRESDLNYGYTF. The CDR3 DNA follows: TGCGCCAGCAGCCACTCAAGGGAGTCCGACCTTAACTATGGCTACACCTTC.

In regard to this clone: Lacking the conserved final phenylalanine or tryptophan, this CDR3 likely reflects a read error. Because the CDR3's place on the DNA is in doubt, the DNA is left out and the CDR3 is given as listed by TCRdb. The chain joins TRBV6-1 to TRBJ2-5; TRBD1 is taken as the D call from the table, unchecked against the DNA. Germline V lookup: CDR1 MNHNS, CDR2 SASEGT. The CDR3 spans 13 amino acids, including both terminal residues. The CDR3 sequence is CASSVYPEETKYL.

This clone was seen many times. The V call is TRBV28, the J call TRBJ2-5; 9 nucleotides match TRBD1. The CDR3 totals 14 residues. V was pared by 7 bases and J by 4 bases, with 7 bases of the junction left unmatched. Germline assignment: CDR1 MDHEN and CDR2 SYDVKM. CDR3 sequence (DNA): TGTGCCAGCACCCCCGGGACAGGGACAGAGACCCAGTACTTC. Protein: CASTPGTGTETQYF.

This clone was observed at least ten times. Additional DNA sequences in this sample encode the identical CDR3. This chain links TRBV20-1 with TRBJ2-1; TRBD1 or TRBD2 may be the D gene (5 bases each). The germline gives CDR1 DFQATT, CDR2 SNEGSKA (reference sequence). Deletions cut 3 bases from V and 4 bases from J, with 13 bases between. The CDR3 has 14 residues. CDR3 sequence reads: CSASGNQGYNEQFF. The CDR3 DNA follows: TGCAGTGCTAGCGGGAACCAGGGATACAATGAGCAGTTCTTC.

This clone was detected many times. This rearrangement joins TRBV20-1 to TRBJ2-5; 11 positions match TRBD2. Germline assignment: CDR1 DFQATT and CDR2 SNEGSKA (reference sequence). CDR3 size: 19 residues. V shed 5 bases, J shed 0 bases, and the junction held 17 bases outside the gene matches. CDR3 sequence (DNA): TGCAGTGCTTCTGCTTATAGACTAGCGGGAACTAAGTACCAAGAGACCCAGTACTTC. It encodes CSASAYRLAGTKYQETQYF.

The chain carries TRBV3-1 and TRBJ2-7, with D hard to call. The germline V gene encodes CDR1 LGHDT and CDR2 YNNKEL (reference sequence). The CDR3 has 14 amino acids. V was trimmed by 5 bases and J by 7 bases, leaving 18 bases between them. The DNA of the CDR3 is TGTGCCAGCAGCTTGGGTCTAGGATCTTGGGAGCAGTACTTC. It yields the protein CASSLGLGSWEQYF.

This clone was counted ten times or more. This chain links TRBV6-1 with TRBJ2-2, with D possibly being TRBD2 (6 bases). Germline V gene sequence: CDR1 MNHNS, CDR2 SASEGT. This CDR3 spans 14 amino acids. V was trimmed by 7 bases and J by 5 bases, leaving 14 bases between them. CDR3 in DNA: TGTGCCAGCAACCGAGTGGGGGGAACCGGGGAGCTGTTTTTT. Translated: CASNRVGGTGELFF.

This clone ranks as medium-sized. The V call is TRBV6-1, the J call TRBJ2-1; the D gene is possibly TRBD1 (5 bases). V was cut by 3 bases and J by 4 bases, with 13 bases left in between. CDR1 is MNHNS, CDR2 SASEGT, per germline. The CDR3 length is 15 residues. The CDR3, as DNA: TGTGCCAGCAGTGATGGCTCAGGGTCTTACAATGAGCAGTTCTTC. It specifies CASSDGSGSYNEQFF.

The CDR3 nucleotides are TGCAGTGCTACATGGGTTATCTACGAGCAGTACTTC. Translation: CSATWVIYEQYF. V usage is TRBV20-1 and J usage is TRBJ2-7, with unresolved D. V was trimmed by 4 bases and J by 3 bases, leaving 10 bases between them. This CDR3 spans 12 amino acids. Germline V gene data show CDR1 as DFQATT and CDR2 as SNEGSKA (reference sequence).

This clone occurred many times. The CDR3 sequence is CSARAQDRAYYGYTF. The CDR3 nucleotides are TGCAGTGCTAGAGCACAAGACAGGGCCTACTATGGCTACACCTTC. The chain uses TRBV20-1 and TRBJ1-2, with 7 bases aligning to TRBD1. From germline, CDR1 is DFQATT and CDR2 SNEGSKA (reference sequence). The V segment lost 1 base and the J segment 3 bases; nucleotides outside the gene matches: 8. This CDR3 is built from 15 residues.

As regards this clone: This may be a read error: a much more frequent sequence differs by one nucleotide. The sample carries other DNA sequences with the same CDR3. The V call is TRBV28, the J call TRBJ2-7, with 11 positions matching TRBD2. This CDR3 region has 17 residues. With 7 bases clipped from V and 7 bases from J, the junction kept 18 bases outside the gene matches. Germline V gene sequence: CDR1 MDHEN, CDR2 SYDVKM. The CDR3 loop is CASNGPGTSGRAGEQYF. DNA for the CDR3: TGTGCCAGCAACGGCCCCGGGACTAGCGGTAGGGCCGGTGAGCAGTACTTC.

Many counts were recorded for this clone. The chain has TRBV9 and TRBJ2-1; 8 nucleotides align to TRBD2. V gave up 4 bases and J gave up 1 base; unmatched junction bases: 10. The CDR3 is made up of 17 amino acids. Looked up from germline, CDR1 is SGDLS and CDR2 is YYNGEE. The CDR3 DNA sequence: TGTGCCAGCAGCCCCCTCCCGTCGGGGGGGTCCTACAATGAGCAGTTCTTC. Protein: CASSPLPSGGSYNEQFF. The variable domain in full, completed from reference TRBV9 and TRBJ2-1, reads DSGVTQTPKHLITATGQRVTLRCSPRSGDLSVYWYQQSLDQGLQFLIQYYNGEERAKGNILERFSAQQFPDLHSELNLSSLELGDSALYFCASSPLPSGGSYNEQFFGPGTRLTVL.

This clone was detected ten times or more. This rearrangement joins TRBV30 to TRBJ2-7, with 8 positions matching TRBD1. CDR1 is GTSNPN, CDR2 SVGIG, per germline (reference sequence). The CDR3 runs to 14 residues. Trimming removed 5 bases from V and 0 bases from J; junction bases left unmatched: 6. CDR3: CAWGTGLYSYEQYF. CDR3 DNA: TGTGCCTGGGGGACAGGTCTCTACTCCTACGAGCAGTACTTC. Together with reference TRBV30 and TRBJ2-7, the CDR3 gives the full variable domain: SQTIHQWPATLVQPVGSPLSLECTVEGTSNPNLYWYRQAAGRGLQLLFYSVGIGQISSEVPQNLSASRPQDRQFILSSKKLLLSDSGFYLCAWGTGLYSYEQYFGPGTRLTVT.

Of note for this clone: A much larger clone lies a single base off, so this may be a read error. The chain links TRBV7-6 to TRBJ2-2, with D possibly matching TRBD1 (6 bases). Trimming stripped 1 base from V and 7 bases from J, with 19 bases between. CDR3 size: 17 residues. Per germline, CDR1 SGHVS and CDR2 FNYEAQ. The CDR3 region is CASSLGLRLQGVGELFF. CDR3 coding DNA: TGTGCCAGCAGCTTAGGACTCCGCCTACAGGGCGTCGGGGAGCTGTTTTTT.

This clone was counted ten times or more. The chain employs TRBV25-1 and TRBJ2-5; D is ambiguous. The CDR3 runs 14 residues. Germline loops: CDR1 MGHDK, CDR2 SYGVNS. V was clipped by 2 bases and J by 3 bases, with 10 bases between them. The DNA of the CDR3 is TGTGCCAGCAGTGAAGTTCGGGCGGAAGAGACCCAGTACTTC. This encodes CASSEVRAEETQYF.

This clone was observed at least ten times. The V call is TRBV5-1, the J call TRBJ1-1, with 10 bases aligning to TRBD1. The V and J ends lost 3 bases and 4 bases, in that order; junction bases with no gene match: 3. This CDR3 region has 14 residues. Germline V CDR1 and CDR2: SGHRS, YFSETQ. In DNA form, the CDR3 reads TGCGCCAGCAGCTCCTGGACAGGGGGCACTGAAGCTTTCTTT. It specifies CASSSWTGGTEAFF.

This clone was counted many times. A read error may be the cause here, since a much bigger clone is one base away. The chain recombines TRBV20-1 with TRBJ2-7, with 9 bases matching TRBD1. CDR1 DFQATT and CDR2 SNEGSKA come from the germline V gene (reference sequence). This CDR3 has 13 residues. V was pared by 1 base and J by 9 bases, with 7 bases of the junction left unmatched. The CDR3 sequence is CSARGQGDLGQYF. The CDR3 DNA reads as TGCAGTGCTAGAGGACAGGGGGACTTGGGGCAGTACTTC.

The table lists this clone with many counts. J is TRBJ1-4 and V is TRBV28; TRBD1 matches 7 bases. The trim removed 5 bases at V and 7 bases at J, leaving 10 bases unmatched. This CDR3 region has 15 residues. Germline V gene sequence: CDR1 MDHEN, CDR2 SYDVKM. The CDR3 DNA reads TGTGCCAGCAGTCCGGCGACAGGGAGGGGTGAAAAACTGTTTTTT. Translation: CASSPATGRGEKLFF.

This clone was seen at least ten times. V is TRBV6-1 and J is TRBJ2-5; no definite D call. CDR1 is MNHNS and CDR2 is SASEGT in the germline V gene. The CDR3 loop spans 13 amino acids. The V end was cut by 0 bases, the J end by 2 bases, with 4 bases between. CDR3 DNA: TGTGCCAGCAGTGAAGCGGGTCAAGAGACCCAGTACTTC. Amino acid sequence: CASSEAGQETQYF.